These 18 T cell receptor beta chains came from one sample sequenced in a study of blood T cell repertoires in COVID-19. Only in-frame clones appear in the TCRdb table, and some are missing; sequencing was by immunoSEQ multiplex PCR. The sample lists roughly 200,000 clones, over 70% seen once, with around 8.1% in the top ten. The sample was peripheral blood. The source of these receptors is a man in his forties with active or convalescent COVID-19.

J is TRBJ2-1 and V is TRBV12-3 or TRBV12-4; no firm D call. The germline V and J ends were trimmed by 6 bases and 3 bases, with 3 bases remaining between them. The CDR3 loop spans 11 amino acids. CDR3 coding DNA: TGTGCCAGCAGCATCTACAATGAGCAGTTCTTC. Translated, it gives CASSIYNEQFF.

In its sample, this clone was seen a few times. J is TRBJ2-5 and V is TRBV10-3; D is possibly TRBD2 (5 bases). Looked up from germline, CDR1 is ENHRY and CDR2 is SYGVKD. The CDR3 sequence is 14 residues long. V was shortened by 0 bases and J by 5 bases, with 10 bases between the two germline ends. This CDR3 is CAISESEVLETQYF. The CDR3 coding sequence is TGTGCCATCAGTGAGTCGGAGGTTTTGGAGACCCAGTACTTC.

The V gene is TRBV18, the J gene TRBJ2-6, with D unresolved. The CDR3 covers 20 residues. Trimming pared 0 bases from V and 0 bases from J, leaving 18 bases between. Per the germline V gene, CDR1 is KGHSH and CDR2 is LQKENI. CDR3 in amino acids: CASSPPQSQATTSGANVLTF. Written as DNA, the CDR3 is TGTGCCAGCTCACCACCTCAATCCCAGGCTACCACCTCTGGGGCCAACGTCCTGACTTTC.

This chain links TRBV28 with TRBJ2-1; 7 nucleotides agree with TRBD2. The ends lost 3 bases at V and 8 bases at J; junction bases unmatched: 10. The germline V gene has CDR1 MDHEN and CDR2 SYDVKM. The CDR3 totals 15 residues. The CDR3 loop is CASSFSSGTTDEQFF. The CDR3, as DNA: TGTGCCAGCAGTTTCTCGTCGGGGACTACAGATGAGCAGTTCTTC.

The V gene is TRBV6-5, the J gene TRBJ1-5; D call uncertain. CDR3 length: 14 amino acids. Trimming removed 2 bases from V and 6 bases from J, with 11 bases in between. Germline V gene sequence: CDR1 MNHEY, CDR2 SVGAGI. For the CDR3, the DNA is TGTGCCAGCAGTTACGCGGAGGACGGTCAGCCCCAGCATTTT. It codes for CASSYAEDGQPQHF.

The V call is TRBV7-2, the J call TRBJ2-7; D not certain. Germline CDR1 reads SGHTA; CDR2 reads FQGNSA. The ends were cut back, 4 bases at V and 3 bases at J, with 4 bases in the middle. The CDR3 contains 11 residues. As DNA, the CDR3 is TGTGCCAGCAGCTCACTCTACGAGCAGTACTTC. Translated: CASSSLYEQYF.

V is TRBV19 and J is TRBJ1-2; D ambiguous. V dropped 4 bases and J dropped 4 bases, with 10 bases sitting between them. The germline CDR1 and CDR2 sequences are LNHDA and SQIVND (reference sequence). The CDR3 runs to 13 residues. The DNA for the CDR3 is TGTGCCAGTAGTAGTGGGAGTTCCTATGGCTACACCTTC. It yields the protein CASSSGSSYGYTF.

The CDR3 DNA follows: TGTGCCACCACCCCTCAAAGGGGGCCGGATCAGCCCCAGCATTTT. Its translation is CATTPQRGPDQPQHF. The chain couples TRBV24-1 to TRBJ1-5, with TRBD1 matching 7 bases. Trimming removed 8 bases from V and 5 bases from J; junction bases left unmatched: 11. The CDR3 spans 15 residues. From germline, CDR1 is KGHDR and CDR2 SFDVKD.

The V call is TRBV3-1 (or the pseudogene TRBV3-2), the J call TRBJ2-7; TRBD2 might be the D (7 bases). This CDR3 has 15 residues. Germline CDR1 reads LGHDT; CDR2 reads YNNKEL (reference sequence). The V gene lost 5 bases and the J gene lost 6 bases, with 20 bases spanning the gap. CDR3 DNA sequence: TGTGCCAGCAGCTACCGGGGGGACACCGGACGCGAGCAGTACTTC. Translation gives CASSYRGDTGREQYF.

V and J are TRBV7-2 and TRBJ2-3; 11 nucleotides match TRBD1. The ends lost 5 bases at V and 4 bases at J; junction bases unmatched: 8. The CDR3 extends over 16 amino acids. The germline gives CDR1 SGHTA, CDR2 FQGNSA. CDR3 DNA sequence: TGTGCCAGCAGCCTCCCGGACAGGGGGCACGCAGATACGCAGTATTTT. This translates into CASSLPDRGHADTQYF.

The chain is built from TRBV18 and TRBJ1-1, with 7 bases fitting TRBD1. The junction had 6 bases not matched to a gene; V was cut back by 2 bases and J by 3 bases. CDR3 length: 15 residues. Germline values: CDR1 KGHSH, CDR2 LQKENI. The CDR3 sequence is CASSPSGRGDTEAFF. Written as DNA, the CDR3 is TGTGCCAGCTCACCATCTGGCAGGGGGGACACTGAAGCTTTCTTT.

The chain combines TRBV5-5 with TRBJ1-1; D is ambiguous. The germline V and J ends were trimmed by 0 bases and 1 base, with 7 bases remaining between them. Germline lookup yields CDR1 SGHKS and CDR2 YYEKEE (reference sequence). This CDR3 is 14 amino acids long. CDR3 loop: CASSLVGRNTEAFF. CDR3 DNA: TGTGCCAGCAGCTTGGTAGGGAGGAACACTGAAGCTTTCTTT.

The rearrangement links TRBV5-1 to TRBJ2-1; 7 bases match TRBD2. V dropped 4 bases and J dropped 5; count of bases not matched to a gene: 3. The length of the CDR3 is 13 residues. CDR1 is SGHRS, CDR2 YFSETQ, per germline. The CDR3 reads CASSAGTNNEQFF. In DNA form, the CDR3 reads TGCGCCAGCAGCGCCGGGACTAACAATGAGCAGTTCTTC.

This sequence joins TRBV27 and TRBJ2-5; perhaps TRBD2 as D (5 bases). Germline assignment: CDR1 MNHEY and CDR2 SMNVEV (reference sequence). V was pared by 5 bases and J by 9 bases, with 22 bases between. The CDR3 covers 15 residues. The CDR3 here is CASSPNFSPPGAQYF. In DNA form, the CDR3 reads TGTGCCAGCAGTCCCAATTTTAGTCCTCCCGGGGCCCAGTACTTC.

This rearrangement joins TRBV19 to TRBJ1-1, with 7 bases identical to TRBD1. Looked up from germline, CDR1 is LNHDA and CDR2 is SQIVND (reference sequence). Trimming at V came to 5 bases and at J to 1 base, leaving 4 bases not matched to a gene. The CDR3 loop spans 14 amino acids. CDR3 sequence: CASSQGQQNTEAFF. The CDR3 DNA sequence: TGTGCCAGTAGTCAGGGACAGCAGAACACTGAAGCTTTCTTT.

V and J are TRBV9 and TRBJ1-1; weak D call: TRBD1 (5 bases). From germline, CDR1 is SGDLS and CDR2 YYNGEE. With 6 bases removed from V and 10 bases from J, the gap between germline ends came to 22 bases. The CDR3 has 14 amino acids. The CDR3 loop is CASTDLNGALGAFF. The CDR3 coding sequence is TGTGCCAGCACCGACCTGAATGGGGCACTGGGAGCTTTCTTT.

This rearrangement joins TRBV6-5 to TRBJ2-7; 8 nucleotides match TRBD2. V lost 8 bases and J lost 4; bases outside the gene matches: 10. Germline V lookup: CDR1 MNHEY, CDR2 SVGAGI. The CDR3 has 14 residues. The CDR3 nucleotides read TGTGCCAGCCGGGGGGGCGGGAGTACGTACGAGCAGTACTTC. It is translated as CASRGGGSTYEQYF.

The rearrangement joins TRBV18 to TRBJ1-4; D remains ambiguous. The CDR3 covers 16 residues. CDR1 and CDR2 (germline): KGHSH, LQKENI. Trimming left V 3 bases short and J 6 bases short, with 17 bases between. In DNA form, the CDR3 reads TGTGCCAGCTCACCCAATGTACGGGGTAATCATGAAAAACTGTTTTTT. This translates into CASSPNVRGNHEKLFF.